This TCR beta chain emerged from a study of T cell repertoires in cytomegalovirus infection. Study overall: Public TCR beta signature analysis indicated the presence of both CMV infection and matching HLA type.

The V end was cut by 5 bases, the J end by 15 bases, with 17 bases between. The CDR3 has 12 amino acids. Per the germline V gene, CDR1 is SGHTA and CDR2 is FQGNSA. TCRdb re-called the reads with MiXCR, one entry per CDR3 protein. The top ten clones hold approximately 12% of a sample with just over 300,000 distinct CDR3 sequences, 17% of them seen once. Broader study findings: The response measured ex vivo was dominated by TCR beta clonotypes (HLA-C-restricted and CMV-specific). Summed frequency of public TCR beta families distinguished CMV carriers with the relevant HLA.

This clonotype showed up many times. The antigen remains unidentified. Sequenced material: PBMCs. V and J are TRBV7-2 and TRBJ2-1; TRBD2 might be the D (6 bases). The TCR was taken from a human donor in good health (CMV status not recorded). Some clones in this sample may be carry-over from other donors' samples. CDR3 sequence reads: CASSGDSRPSFF. The CDR3 DNA sequence: TGTGCCAGCAGCGGGGACTCCCGTCCTTCGTTCTTC.